Below are 6 T cell receptor beta chains sequenced from a single sample in a study of OX40 agonist ivuxolimab in advanced cancers. Only in-frame clones appear in the TCRdb table, and some are missing; sequencing was by immunoSEQ multiplex PCR. The table lists tens of thousands of clones, roughly 84% of them singletons. Specimen: CD4+ or CD8+ T cells sorted from blood, collected in a trial of the OX40 agonist ivuxolimab. The receptors stem from an adult with an advanced solid tumor such as melanoma, head and neck, liver or kidney cancer.

This clone was found once. The chain couples TRBV27 to TRBJ1-5, with D tentatively TRBD1 (6 bases). Germline V gene sequence: CDR1 MNHEY, CDR2 SMNVEV (reference sequence). There are 14 residues in the CDR3. V dropped 2 bases and J dropped 3 bases, with 8 bases sitting between them. CDR3: CASSLRGYNQPQHF. The CDR3, as DNA: TGTGCCAGCAGTTTAAGGGGGTACAATCAGCCCCAGCATTTT.

In this sample, this clone turned up a few times. The chain carries TRBV6-5 and TRBJ1-5; tentative D call: TRBD1 (5 bases). V was clipped by 5 bases and J by 1 base, with 12 bases between them. CDR1 is MNHEY, CDR2 SVGAGI, per germline. The length of the CDR3 is 15 residues. CDR3 nucleotide sequence: TGTGCCAGCAGTAGCTCGACAGTAAGCAATCAGCCCCAGCATTTT. Protein product: CASSSSTVSNQPQHF.

The chain combines TRBV19 with TRBJ2-3; weak D call: TRBD1 (6 bases). With 11 bases removed from V and 6 bases from J, the gap between germline ends came to 27 bases. Germline V gene data show CDR1 as LNHDA and CDR2 as SQIVND (reference sequence). The CDR3 runs 16 residues. CDR3 nucleotides: TGTGCCTCGACCGACAGAGGGGGAAGTAGGTCGGATACGCAGTATTTT. Translating gives CASTDRGGSRSDTQYF.

V gene TRBV28 combines with J gene TRBJ2-7; TRBD2 aligns across 9 bases. With 5 bases clipped from V and 5 bases from J, the junction kept 10 bases outside the gene matches. Germline V gene sequence: CDR1 MDHEN, CDR2 SYDVKM. The CDR3 is made up of 15 amino acids. CDR3 sequence: CASSQRTSVVNEQYF. The CDR3 region has the DNA TGTGCCAGCAGTCAACGGACTAGCGTAGTCAACGAGCAGTACTTC. The full variable domain, rest sourced from reference TRBV28 and TRBJ2-7, is DVKVTQSSRYLVKRTGEKVFLECVQDMDHENMFWYRQDPGLGLRLIYFSYDVKMKEKGDIPEGYSVSREKKERFSLILESASTNQTSMYLCASSQRTSVVNEQYFGPGTRLTVT.

The gene calls are TRBV6-1 and TRBJ1-1, with 7 bases lining up with TRBD1. Looked up from germline, CDR1 is MNHNS and CDR2 is SASEGT. V shed 6 bases, J shed 4 bases, and the junction held 11 bases outside the gene matches. The CDR3 has 15 amino acids. Here the CDR3 DNA reads TGTGCCAGCAGCGAGCGGACAGGTTGGGGCACTGAAGCTTTCTTT. The encoded protein is CASSERTGWGTEAFF.

The chain recombines TRBV9 with TRBJ1-2, with TRBD1 matching 8 bases. Germline V gene data show CDR1 as SGDLS and CDR2 as YYNGEE. Trimming took 7 bases from V and 4 from J; bases not matched to a gene: 9. The CDR3 has 14 residues. The CDR3 DNA follows: TGTGCCAGCGGGGCCAGGGGGCAGGGCTATGGCTACACCTTC. Encoded protein: CASGARGQGYGYTF.